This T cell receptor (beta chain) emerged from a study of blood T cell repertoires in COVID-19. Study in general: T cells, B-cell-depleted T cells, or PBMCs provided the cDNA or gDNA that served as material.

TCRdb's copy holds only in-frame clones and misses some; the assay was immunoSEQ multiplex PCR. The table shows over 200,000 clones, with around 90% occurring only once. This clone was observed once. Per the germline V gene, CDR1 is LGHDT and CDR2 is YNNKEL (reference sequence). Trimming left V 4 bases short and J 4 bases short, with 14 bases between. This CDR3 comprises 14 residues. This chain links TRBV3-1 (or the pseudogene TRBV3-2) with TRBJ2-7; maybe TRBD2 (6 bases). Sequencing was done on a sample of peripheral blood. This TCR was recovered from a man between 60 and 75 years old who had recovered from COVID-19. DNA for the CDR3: TGTGCCAGCAGCCGAGGAGGGGCATTTTACGAGCAGTACTTC. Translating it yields CASSRGGAFYEQYF.